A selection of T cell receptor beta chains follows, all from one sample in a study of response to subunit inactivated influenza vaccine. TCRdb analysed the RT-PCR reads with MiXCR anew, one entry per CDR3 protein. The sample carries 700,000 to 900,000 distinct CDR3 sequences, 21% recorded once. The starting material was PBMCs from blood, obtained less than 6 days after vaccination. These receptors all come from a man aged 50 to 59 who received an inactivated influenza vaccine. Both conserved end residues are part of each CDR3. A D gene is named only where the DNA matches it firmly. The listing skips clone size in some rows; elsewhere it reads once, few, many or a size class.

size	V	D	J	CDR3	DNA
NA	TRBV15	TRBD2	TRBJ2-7	CATSRDLWLADREQYF	TGTGCCACCAGCAGAGATCTTTGGCTAGCGGACCGCGAGCAGTACTTC
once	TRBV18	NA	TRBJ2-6	CASSPGATGANVLTF	TGTGCCAGCTCACCGGGGGCCACTGGGGCCAACGTCCTGACTTTC
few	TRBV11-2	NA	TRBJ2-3	CASSPKRGRADTQYF	TGTGCCAGCAGCCCCAAACGGGGCAGAGCAGATACGCAGTATTTT
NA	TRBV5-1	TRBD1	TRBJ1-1	CASSLGTGGTMNTEAFF	TGCGCCAGCAGCCTTGGGACAGGGGGAACTATGAACACTGAAGCTTTCTTT
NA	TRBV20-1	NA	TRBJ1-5	CSARKGFGNQPQHF	TGCAGTGCTAGAAAAGGGTTCGGCAATCAGCCCCAGCATTTT
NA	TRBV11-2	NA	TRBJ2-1	CASSQRGLHMQQFF	TGTGCCAGCAGCCAGAGGGGCCTCCATATGCAGCAGTTCTTC
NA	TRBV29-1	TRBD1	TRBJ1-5	CSVGTGGDQPQHF	TGCAGCGTAGGGACAGGGGGCGATCAGCCCCAGCATTTT
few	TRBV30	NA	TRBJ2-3	CAWSSTDTQYF	TGTGCCTGGTCGAGCACAGATACGCAGTATTTT
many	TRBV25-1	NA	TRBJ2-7	CASGGYEQYF	TGTGCCAGCGGCGGCTACGAGCAGTACTTC
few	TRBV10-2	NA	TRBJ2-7	CASSDFGGPTYEQYF	TGCGCCAGCAGTGATTTCGGGGGACCAACCTACGAGCAGTACTTC
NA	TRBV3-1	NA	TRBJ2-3	CASSQDTGTDTQYF	TGTGCCAGCAGCCAAGATACTGGCACAGATACGCAGTATTTT
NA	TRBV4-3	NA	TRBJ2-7	CACSQGYGYEQYF	TGCGCCTGCAGCCAAGGGTACGGATACGAGCAGTACTTC
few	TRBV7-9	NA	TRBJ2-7	CASSFGQGGAYEQYF	TGTGCCAGCAGTTTTGGACAGGGAGGGGCGTACGAGCAGTACTTC
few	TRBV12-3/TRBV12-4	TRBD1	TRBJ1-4	CASSRTGDLEKLFF	TGTGCCAGCAGCCGGACAGGGGACCTAGAAAAACTGTTTTTT
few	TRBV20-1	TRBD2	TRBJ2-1	CSARPSGRLDEQFF	TGCAGTGCTAGGCCTAGCGGGAGATTAGATGAGCAGTTCTTC
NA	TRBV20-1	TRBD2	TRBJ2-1	CSASISPSGYNEQFF	TGCAGTGCTAGTATCTCGCCTAGCGGTTACAATGAGCAGTTCTTC
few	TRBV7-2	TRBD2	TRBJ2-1	CASSSLAGGGYEQFF	TGTGCCAGCAGCTCTCTAGCGGGGGGAGGTTATGAGCAGTTCTTC
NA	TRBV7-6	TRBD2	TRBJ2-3	CASSLTEASGSMTQYF	TGTGCCAGCAGCTTAACCGAGGCTAGCGGGAGCATGACGCAGTATTTT
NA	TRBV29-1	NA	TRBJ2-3	CSVEDRPPGHPADTQYF	TGCAGCGTTGAAGATCGCCCACCGGGACACCCCGCAGATACGCAGTATTTT
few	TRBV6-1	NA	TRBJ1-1	CASSEGHGRNTEAFF	TGTGCCAGCAGTGAAGGCCACGGACGGAACACTGAAGCTTTCTTT
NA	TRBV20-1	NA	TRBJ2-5	CSASHSGHRETQYF	TGCAGTGCTAGTCACAGTGGGCATCGAGAGACCCAGTACTTC
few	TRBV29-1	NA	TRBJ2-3	CSVDAGTLRDTQYF	TGCAGCGTTGACGCAGGGACCCTTCGAGATACGCAGTATTTT
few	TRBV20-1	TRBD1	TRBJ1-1	CSASRQGTEAFF	TGCAGTGCCTCCCGACAGGGGACTGAAGCTTTCTTT
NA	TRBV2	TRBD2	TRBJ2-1	CASRGEGHPASGRYNEQFF	TGTGCCAGCAGGGGTGAGGGACATCCAGCTAGCGGGAGGTACAATGAGCAGTTCTTC
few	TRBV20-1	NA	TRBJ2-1	CSASQRGGSYNEQFF	TGCAGTGCCTCCCAAAGGGGGGGCTCCTACAATGAGCAGTTCTTC
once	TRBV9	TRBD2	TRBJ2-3	CASSVGGSNADTQYF	TGTGCCAGCAGCGTAGGCGGGAGTAACGCAGATACGCAGTATTTT
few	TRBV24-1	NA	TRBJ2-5	CATGGNTETQYF	TGTGCCACCGGGGGTAATACAGAGACCCAGTACTTC
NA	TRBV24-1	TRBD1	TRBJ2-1	CATSDPGQGSEQFF	TGTGCCACCAGTGACCCGGGACAGGGTAGTGAGCAGTTCTTC
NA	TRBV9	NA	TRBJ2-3	CASSGPGAADTQYF	TGTGCCAGCAGCGGACCGGGGGCCGCAGATACGCAGTATTTT
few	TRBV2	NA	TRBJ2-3	CASSEALASLTDTQYF	TGTGCCAGCAGTGAGGCGCTAGCGTCGCTCACAGATACGCAGTATTTT
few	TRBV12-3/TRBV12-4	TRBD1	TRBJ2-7	CASSPWGGTGRYEQYF	TGTGCCAGCAGCCCATGGGGCGGGACAGGGCGCTACGAGCAGTACTTC
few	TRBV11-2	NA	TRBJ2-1	CASSTISRYEQFF	TGTGCCAGCAGCACAATTTCCAGATATGAGCAGTTCTTC
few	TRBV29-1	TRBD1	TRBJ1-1	CSGVPGQGFVAFF	TGCAGCGGAGTCCCGGGACAGGGGTTTGTGGCTTTCTTT
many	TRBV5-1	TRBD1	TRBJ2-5	CASSPGLSTGGKTQYF	TGCGCCAGCAGCCCTGGCTTGTCCACAGGGGGGAAGACCCAGTACTTC
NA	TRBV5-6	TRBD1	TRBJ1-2	CASSFQGASYGYTF	TGTGCCAGCAGCTTCCAGGGGGCCTCCTATGGCTACACCTTC
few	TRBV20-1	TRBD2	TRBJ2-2	CSATGLAESGELFF	TGCAGTGCGACGGGACTAGCGGAGAGCGGGGAGCTGTTTTTT
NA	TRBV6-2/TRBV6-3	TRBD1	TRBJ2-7	CASKRTGPLEQCF	TGTGCCAGCAAGCGGACAGGGCCACTCGAGCAGTGCTTC
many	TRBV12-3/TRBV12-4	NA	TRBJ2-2	CASSLGGGELFF	TGTGCCAGCAGCTTAGGGGGCGGGGAGCTGTTTTTT
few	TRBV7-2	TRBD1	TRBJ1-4	CASSLEGTDRAGKLFF	TGTGCCAGCAGCTTAGAGGGCACGGACAGGGCCGGAAAACTGTTTTTT
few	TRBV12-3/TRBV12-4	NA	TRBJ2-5	CASSTDGGTQYF	TGTGCCAGCAGTACAGACGGGGGGACCCAGTACTTC
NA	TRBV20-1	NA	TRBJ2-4	CSANPRRNIQYF	TGCAGTGCTAACCCAAGGAGGAACATTCAGTACTTC
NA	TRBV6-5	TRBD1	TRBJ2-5	CASSYIGGTYQETQYF	TGTGCCAGCAGTTACATAGGGGGCACGTACCAAGAGACCCAGTACTTC
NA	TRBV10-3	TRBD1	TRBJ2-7	CAISDGQVSYEQYF	TGTGCCATCAGTGACGGACAGGTAAGCTACGAGCAGTACTTC
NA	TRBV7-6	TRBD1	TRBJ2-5	CASSSIRQGVGETQYF	TGTGCCAGCAGCTCAATCAGACAGGGGGTTGGGGAGACCCAGTACTTC
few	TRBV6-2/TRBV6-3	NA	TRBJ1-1	CASSYIQSTEAFF	TGTGCCAGCAGTTATATACAAAGCACTGAAGCTTTCTTT
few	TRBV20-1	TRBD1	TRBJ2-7	CSASSMDRLSYEQYF	TGCAGTGCTAGTAGTATGGACAGGCTTTCCTACGAGCAGTACTTC